A single sample gave rise to the 2 T cell receptor beta chains below, sequenced in a study of blood T cell repertoires in COVID-19. Here immunoSEQ multiplex PCR was the method, and the copy in TCRdb shows in-frame clones only, minus some. The repertoire holds 95,000 to 100,000 clones, with around 90% as singletons. The source material was peripheral blood. Receptors originate from a man between 50 and 59 years old with acute or convalescent COVID-19.

The J gene is TRBJ1-2, the V gene TRBV18; D gene unclear. With 2 bases removed from V and 0 bases from J, the gap between germline ends came to 10 bases. The germline CDR1 and CDR2 sequences are KGHSH and LQKENI. The CDR3 loop spans 15 amino acids. CDR3 nucleotide sequence: TGTGCCAGCTCACCAGAAGTGCAGGCTAACTATGGCTACACCTTC. This encodes CASSPEVQANYGYTF.

This clone is classed as large (0.1 to 1%). The chain uses TRBV11-2 and TRBJ1-2, with D possibly TRBD1 on 5 matching bases. CDR3 size: 14 residues. Germline CDR1 reads SGHAT; CDR2 reads FQNNGV. V was shortened by 0 bases and J by 7 bases, with 12 bases between the two germline ends. CDR3 amino acids: CASSLDPGFTGYTF. The CDR3 DNA reads TGTGCCAGCAGCTTAGATCCAGGGTTTACTGGCTACACCTTC.